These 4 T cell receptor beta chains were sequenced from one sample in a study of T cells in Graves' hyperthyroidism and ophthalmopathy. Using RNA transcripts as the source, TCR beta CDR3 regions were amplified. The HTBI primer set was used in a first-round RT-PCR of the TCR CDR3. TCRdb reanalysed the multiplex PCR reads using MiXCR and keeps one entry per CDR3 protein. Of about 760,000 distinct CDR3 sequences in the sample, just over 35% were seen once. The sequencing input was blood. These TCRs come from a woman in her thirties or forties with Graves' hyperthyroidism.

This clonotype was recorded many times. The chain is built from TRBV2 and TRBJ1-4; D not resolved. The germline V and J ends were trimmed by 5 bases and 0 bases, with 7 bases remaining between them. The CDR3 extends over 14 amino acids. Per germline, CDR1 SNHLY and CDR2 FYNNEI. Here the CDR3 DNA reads TGTGCCAGCAGTCAACAAGCAACTAATGAAAAACTGTTTTTT. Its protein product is CASSQQATNEKLFF.

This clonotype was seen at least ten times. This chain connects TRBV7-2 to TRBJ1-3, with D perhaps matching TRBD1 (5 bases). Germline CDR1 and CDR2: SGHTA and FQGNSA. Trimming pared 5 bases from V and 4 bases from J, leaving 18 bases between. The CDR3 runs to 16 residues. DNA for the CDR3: TGTGCCAGCAGCCCCTGGTGGGGGAGTACAGGAAACACCATATATTTT. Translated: CASSPWWGSTGNTIYF.

The CDR3 bases are TGTGCCAGTAGTGTAACTAGCGGGAGGGCCTCGAACACCGGGGAGCTGTTTTTT. Translating it yields CASSVTSGRASNTGELFF. The chain is built from TRBV19 and TRBJ2-2; 13 positions agree with TRBD2. V lost 5 bases and J lost 0; bases outside the gene matches: 6. This CDR3 spans 18 amino acids. Germline V gene sequence: CDR1 LNHDA, CDR2 SQIVND (reference sequence).

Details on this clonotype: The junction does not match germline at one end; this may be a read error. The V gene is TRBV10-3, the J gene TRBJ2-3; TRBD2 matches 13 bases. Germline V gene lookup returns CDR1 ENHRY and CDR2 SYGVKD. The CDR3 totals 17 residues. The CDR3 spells CAISAGLAGEFTGTQYF. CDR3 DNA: TGTGCCATCAGTGCCGGACTAGCGGGGGAGTTCACAGGTACGCAGTATTTT.